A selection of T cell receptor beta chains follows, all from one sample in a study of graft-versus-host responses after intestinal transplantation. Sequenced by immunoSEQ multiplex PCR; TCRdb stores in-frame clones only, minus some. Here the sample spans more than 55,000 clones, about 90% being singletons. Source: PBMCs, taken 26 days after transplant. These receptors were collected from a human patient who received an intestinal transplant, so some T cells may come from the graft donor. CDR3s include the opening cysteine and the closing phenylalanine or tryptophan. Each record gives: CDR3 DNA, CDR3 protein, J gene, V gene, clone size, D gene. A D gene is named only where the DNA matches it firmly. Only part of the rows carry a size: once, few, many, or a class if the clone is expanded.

CDR3 DNA: TGCGCCAGCAGCTCGGACAGCTATAATTCACCCCTCCACTTT; CDR3 protein: CASSSDSYNSPLHF; J gene: TRBJ1-6; V gene: TRBV5-1; clone size: NA; D gene: NA
CDR3 DNA: TGTGCCAGCAGCGTAGCAGGTAGCGGGGCCTACAATGAGCAGTTCTTC; CDR3 protein: CASSVAGSGAYNEQFF; J gene: TRBJ2-1; V gene: TRBV9; clone size: NA; D gene: TRBD2
CDR3 DNA: TGTGCCAGTCGGAGGGGGGGCTTAAATGAGCAGTTCTTC; CDR3 protein: CASRRGGLNEQFF; J gene: TRBJ2-1; V gene: TRBV27; clone size: NA; D gene: NA
CDR3 DNA: TGTGCCAGCAGCGCGGGGGTGAGGGCCGAGCAGTTCTTC; CDR3 protein: CASSAGVRAEQFF; J gene: TRBJ2-1; V gene: TRBV7-2; clone size: NA; D gene: TRBD2
CDR3 DNA: TGTGCCAGCAGCTTACCCGGACTAGCGGGGGTACCCTACGAGCAGTACTTC; CDR3 protein: CASSLPGLAGVPYEQYF; J gene: TRBJ2-7; V gene: TRBV11-1; clone size: NA; D gene: TRBD2
CDR3 DNA: TGTGCCAGCAGCGTGGGCAGGGGGAATGAAAAACTGTTTTTT; CDR3 protein: CASSVGRGNEKLFF; J gene: TRBJ1-4; V gene: TRBV2; clone size: NA; D gene: TRBD1
CDR3 DNA: TGTGCCAGTAGTGATGGGCAGTTCTACGAGCAGTACTTC; CDR3 protein: CASSDGQFYEQYF; J gene: TRBJ2-7; V gene: TRBV19; clone size: NA; D gene: NA
CDR3 DNA: TGTGCCAGCAGCAAGGCGGGACAGGGGATCCCCTACGAGCAGTACTTC; CDR3 protein: CASSKAGQGIPYEQYF; J gene: TRBJ2-7; V gene: TRBV28; clone size: NA; D gene: TRBD1
CDR3 DNA: TGTGCCAGCTCACCTCGACAGGGTAGCTCCTACAATGAGCAGTTCTTC; CDR3 protein: CASSPRQGSSYNEQFF; J gene: TRBJ2-1; V gene: TRBV18; clone size: NA; D gene: TRBD1
CDR3 DNA: TGCGCCAGCAGCCAACGGGGGGCTAACGAACCGAACACCGGGGAGCTGTTTTTT; CDR3 protein: CASSQRGANEPNTGELFF; J gene: TRBJ2-2; V gene: TRBV4-3; clone size: NA; D gene: NA
CDR3 DNA: TGTGCCAGCAGTTACTCGGACAGGGGCAATCAGCCCCAGCATTTT; CDR3 protein: CASSYSDRGNQPQHF; J gene: TRBJ1-5; V gene: TRBV6-5; clone size: NA; D gene: TRBD1
CDR3 DNA: TGTGCCAGCAGCCTGGACAGGGAATCCTACGAGCAGTACTTC; CDR3 protein: CASSLDRESYEQYF; J gene: TRBJ2-7; V gene: TRBV5-4; clone size: NA; D gene: TRBD1
CDR3 DNA: TGTGCCAGCAGCCGGGTCGTCGGCGAGCAGTACTTC; CDR3 protein: CASSRVVGEQYF; J gene: TRBJ2-7; V gene: TRBV7-2; clone size: few; D gene: NA
CDR3 DNA: TGTGCCAGCAGTTTAAAGGGGGAGGGCTACGAGCAGTACTTC; CDR3 protein: CASSLKGEGYEQYF; J gene: TRBJ2-7; V gene: TRBV27; clone size: NA; D gene: NA
CDR3 DNA: TGTGCCAGCAGCTCCTTAACGGCTAACTATGGCTACACCTTC; CDR3 protein: CASSSLTANYGYTF; J gene: TRBJ1-2; V gene: TRBV5-5; clone size: NA; D gene: NA
CDR3 DNA: TGTGCCATCAGTGAGTCAGATAGCTGGGATGAGCAGTTCTTC; CDR3 protein: CAISESDSWDEQFF; J gene: TRBJ2-1; V gene: TRBV10-3; clone size: once; D gene: NA